This is a list of T cell receptor beta chains from one sample in a study of tumor and adjacent non-tumor tissue in lung cancer. Each CDR3 protein gets one entry after TCRdb re-called the multiplex PCR reads with MiXCR. The repertoire holds under 95,000 distinct CDR3 sequences, with around 71% as singletons. The sample was lung tumor tissue. Receptors were obtained from a man in his sixties with non-small cell lung cancer. Each CDR3 is given with its conserved first and last residue. Fields, in order: clone size, J gene, V gene, D gene, CDR3 protein, CDR3 DNA. D genes are given only for firm matches. Clone size is stated in some rows and not others, as once, few, many or a class when expanded.

clone size: NA
J gene: TRBJ2-1
V gene: TRBV30
D gene: TRBD2
CDR3 protein: CACTAGTRGNNERFF
CDR3 DNA: TGTGCCTGTACTGCAGGGACTAGGGGGAACAATGAGCGGTTCTTC

clone size: once
J gene: TRBJ2-1
V gene: TRBV24-1
D gene: NA
CDR3 protein: CATSDTGFTGYNEHFF
CDR3 DNA: TGTGCCACCAGTGATACAGGGTTCACAGGTTACAATGAGCACTTCTTC

clone size: few
J gene: TRBJ2-5
V gene: TRBV28
D gene: TRBD1
CDR3 protein: CASRTGSETQYF
CDR3 DNA: TGTGCCAGCAGGACAGGGTCAGAGACCCAGTACTTC

clone size: once
J gene: TRBJ2-4
V gene: TRBV4-2
D gene: NA
CDR3 protein: CASSQAQASGSIAKNVQYF
CDR3 DNA: TGTGCCAGTAGCCAAGCGCAGGCTAGTGGATCGATAGCCAAAAACGTTCAGTACTTC

clone size: once
J gene: TRBJ2-1
V gene: TRBV28
D gene: TRBD1
CDR3 protein: CASSYRGRPYNEQFF
CDR3 DNA: TGTGCCAGCAGTTATAGGGGGCGGCCCTACAACGAGCAGTTCTTC

clone size: many
J gene: TRBJ2-5
V gene: TRBV5-4
D gene: NA
CDR3 protein: CASRAGQELLQETQYF
CDR3 DNA: TGTGCCAGCAGAGCGGGACAGGAATTGTTACAAGAGACCCAGTACTTC

clone size: NA
J gene: TRBJ2-5
V gene: TRBV5-1
D gene: NA
CDR3 protein: CTSSRNGPQETQYF
CDR3 DNA: TGCACCAGCTCCCGGAACGGACCCCAAGAGACCCAGTACTTC

clone size: NA
J gene: TRBJ2-5
V gene: TRBV5-6
D gene: NA
CDR3 protein: CASSSLDSGYQETQYF
CDR3 DNA: TGTGCCAGCAGCTCCCTTGATAGTGGATACCAAGAGACCCAGTACTTC

clone size: NA
J gene: TRBJ1-2
V gene: TRBV29-1
D gene: NA
CDR3 protein: CSVGLQGNYGYTF
CDR3 DNA: TGCAGCGTCGGACTACAGGGTAACTATGGCTACACCTTC

clone size: NA
J gene: TRBJ2-3
V gene: TRBV5-5
D gene: TRBD2
CDR3 protein: CASGRLAGANKDTQYF
CDR3 DNA: TGTGCCAGCGGCCGACTAGCGGGGGCCAACAAAGATACACAGTATTTT

clone size: many
J gene: TRBJ2-5
V gene: TRBV14
D gene: TRBD1
CDR3 protein: CASSQNRGSETQYF
CDR3 DNA: TGTGCCAGCAGCCAAAACAGGGGCTCGGAGACCCAGTACTTC

clone size: NA
J gene: TRBJ2-1
V gene: TRBV6-1
D gene: NA
CDR3 protein: CASRGGDSYNEQFF
CDR3 DNA: TGTGCCAGCAGGGGGGGGGACAGTTACAATGAGCAGTTCTTC

clone size: few
J gene: TRBJ2-7
V gene: TRBV20-1
D gene: TRBD2
CDR3 protein: CSASRQRGGHSYEQYF
CDR3 DNA: TGCAGTGCTAGTAGGCAGCGGGGGGGCCATAGCTACGAGCAGTACTTC

clone size: NA
J gene: TRBJ1-1
V gene: TRBV7-9
D gene: NA
CDR3 protein: CVSSLGWSEAFF
CDR3 DNA: TGTGTCAGCAGCTTAGGATGGAGTGAAGCTTTCTTT

clone size: NA
J gene: TRBJ1-2
V gene: TRBV20-1
D gene: NA
CDR3 protein: CSTSLPRQFYGYTF
CDR3 DNA: TGCAGTACTTCACTCCCCCGACAGTTCTATGGCTATACCTTC

clone size: NA
J gene: TRBJ2-1
V gene: TRBV7-2
D gene: TRBD2
CDR3 protein: CASSLSGGGYNEQFF
CDR3 DNA: TGTGCCAGCAGCCTTAGCGGGGGAGGGTACAATGAGCAGTTCTTC

clone size: NA
J gene: TRBJ2-7
V gene: TRBV28
D gene: NA
CDR3 protein: CASSLSDLYEQYF
CDR3 DNA: TGTGCCAGCAGTTTATCCGACTTATACGAGCAGTACTTC

clone size: NA
J gene: TRBJ2-1
V gene: TRBV12-3/TRBV12-4
D gene: NA
CDR3 protein: CASSFQGRDDEQFF
CDR3 DNA: TGTGCCAGCAGTTTTCAGGGGAGAGATGATGAGCAGTTCTTC

clone size: NA
J gene: TRBJ2-1
V gene: TRBV24-1
D gene: NA
CDR3 protein: CATTMISSSYNEQFF
CDR3 DNA: TGTGCCACCACGATGATCTCAAGCTCCTACAATGAGCAGTTCTTC

clone size: many
J gene: TRBJ2-3
V gene: TRBV5-6
D gene: NA
CDR3 protein: CASSPTGFRTDTQYF
CDR3 DNA: TGTGCCAGCAGCCCCACAGGGTTTCGCACAGATACGCAGTATTTT

clone size: NA
J gene: TRBJ1-5
V gene: TRBV19
D gene: NA
CDR3 protein: CASRLGGSNQPQHF
CDR3 DNA: TGTGCCAGTAGGCTCGGGGGAAGCAATCAGCCCCAGCATTTT

clone size: NA
J gene: TRBJ2-1
V gene: TRBV11-1
D gene: TRBD2
CDR3 protein: CASSPQDGLAGHNEQFF
CDR3 DNA: TGTGCCAGCAGCCCCCAAGACGGACTAGCGGGCCACAATGAGCAGTTCTTC

clone size: NA
J gene: TRBJ2-1
V gene: TRBV11-1
D gene: NA
CDR3 protein: CATLTGVNEQFF
CDR3 DNA: TGTGCCACATTAACGGGGGTAAATGAGCAGTTCTTC

clone size: NA
J gene: TRBJ1-2
V gene: TRBV29-1
D gene: NA
CDR3 protein: CSVVGQEDGYTF
CDR3 DNA: TGCAGCGTTGTGGGGCAGGAGGATGGCTACACCTTC

clone size: NA
J gene: TRBJ1-2
V gene: TRBV3-1
D gene: TRBD1
CDR3 protein: CASSQGTGNNYGYTF
CDR3 DNA: TGTGCCAGCAGCCAGGGGACAGGGAATAACTATGGCTACACCTTC

clone size: NA
J gene: TRBJ2-5
V gene: TRBV28
D gene: NA
CDR3 protein: CASAPILRVRETQYF
CDR3 DNA: TGTGCCAGCGCCCCTATCCTCAGGGTTCGGGAGACCCAGTACTTC

clone size: NA
J gene: TRBJ2-7
V gene: TRBV11-2
D gene: TRBD2
CDR3 protein: CASTRTSGRTKSSYKQYF
CDR3 DNA: TGTGCCAGCACCCGGACTAGCGGGAGGACCAAAAGCTCATACAAGCAGTACTTC

clone size: NA
J gene: TRBJ2-3
V gene: TRBV4-1
D gene: TRBD1
CDR3 protein: CASSQDRDRGRQDMQYF
CDR3 DNA: TGCGCCAGCAGCCAAGATCGGGACAGGGGGCGACAGGATATGCAGTATTTT

clone size: NA
J gene: TRBJ1-4
V gene: TRBV2
D gene: NA
CDR3 protein: CASRQGIDEKLFF
CDR3 DNA: TGTGCCAGCAGACAGGGTATTGATGAAAAACTGTTTTTT

clone size: NA
J gene: TRBJ2-1
V gene: TRBV4-3
D gene: NA
CDR3 protein: CANSPKGLYNEQFF
CDR3 DNA: TGCGCCAACAGTCCAAAAGGACTTTACAATGAGCAGTTCTTC

clone size: NA
J gene: TRBJ2-1
V gene: TRBV11-2
D gene: NA
CDR3 protein: CACSPHRGMRDEQLF
CDR3 DNA: TGTGCCTGTAGCCCGCACCGGGGGATGAGGGATGAGCAGTTATTC

clone size: many
J gene: TRBJ2-7
V gene: TRBV7-9
D gene: TRBD2
CDR3 protein: CASSLTSGIHEQYF
CDR3 DNA: TGTGCCAGCAGCTTAACTAGCGGGATACACGAGCAGTACTTC

clone size: NA
J gene: TRBJ1-1
V gene: TRBV6-2/TRBV6-3
D gene: NA
CDR3 protein: CASNYFWVYTEAFF
CDR3 DNA: TGTGCCAGCAATTACTTTTGGGTGTACACTGAAGCTTTCTTT

clone size: many
J gene: TRBJ2-7
V gene: TRBV12-3/TRBV12-4
D gene: TRBD2
CDR3 protein: CASSLRRGTNSYEQYF
CDR3 DNA: TGTGCCAGCAGTTTGAGGCGGGGGACTAACTCCTACGAGCAGTACTTC

clone size: medium-sized
J gene: TRBJ2-1
V gene: TRBV6-5
D gene: TRBD2
CDR3 protein: CASSQTSGEQFF
CDR3 DNA: TGTGCCAGCAGTCAGACTAGCGGTGAGCAGTTCTTC

clone size: NA
J gene: TRBJ1-1
V gene: TRBV5-4
D gene: NA
CDR3 protein: CASSSRSFATEAFF
CDR3 DNA: TGTGCCAGCAGCTCTAGGTCCTTCGCCACTGAAGCTTTCTTT

clone size: many
J gene: TRBJ2-3
V gene: TRBV5-4
D gene: NA
CDR3 protein: CASSSGMGTSTDTQYF
CDR3 DNA: TGTGCCAGCAGCTCGGGGATGGGGACTAGCACAGATACGCAGTATTTT

clone size: NA
J gene: TRBJ1-1
V gene: TRBV7-9
D gene: NA
CDR3 protein: CASAPQGQNTEAFF
CDR3 DNA: TGTGCCAGCGCTCCACAGGGACAGAACACTGAAGCTTTCTTT

clone size: once
J gene: TRBJ2-6
V gene: TRBV11-1
D gene: NA
CDR3 protein: CASSFRPGISGSNILTF
CDR3 DNA: TGTGCCAGCAGCTTTCGCCCTGGTATCTCTGGGTCCAACATACTGACTTTC

clone size: once
J gene: TRBJ2-1
V gene: TRBV12-3/TRBV12-4
D gene: NA
CDR3 protein: CVSSLPPVGGGYNEQFF
CDR3 DNA: TGTGTCAGCAGTCTCCCCCCAGTGGGGGGCGGATACAATGAGCAGTTCTTC

clone size: few
J gene: TRBJ2-2
V gene: TRBV30
D gene: TRBD2
CDR3 protein: CAHGLAGGTGTGELLF
CDR3 DNA: TGTGCTCATGGACTAGCGGGAGGTACAGGGACCGGGGAGCTGCTTTTT

clone size: many
J gene: TRBJ2-1
V gene: TRBV20-1
D gene: NA
CDR3 protein: CSAKLAVDYNEQFF
CDR3 DNA: TGCAGTGCTAAGCTAGCTGTGGATTACAATGAGCAGTTCTTC

clone size: few
J gene: TRBJ2-5
V gene: TRBV5-1
D gene: NA
CDR3 protein: CARHGETQYF
CDR3 DNA: TGCGCCAGACACGGTGAGACCCAGTACTTC

clone size: many
J gene: TRBJ2-5
V gene: TRBV5-1
D gene: TRBD1
CDR3 protein: CASSLFGQGQETQYF
CDR3 DNA: TGCGCCAGCAGCCTGTTCGGACAGGGGCAAGAGACCCAGTACTTC

clone size: many
J gene: TRBJ2-7
V gene: TRBV9
D gene: NA
CDR3 protein: CASSARTAAYEQYF
CDR3 DNA: TGTGCCAGCAGCGCGAGGACTGCTGCCTACGAGCAGTACTTC

clone size: many
J gene: TRBJ2-2
V gene: TRBV19
D gene: NA
CDR3 protein: CASSRGVSNTGELFF
CDR3 DNA: TGTGCCAGTAGTAGAGGTGTATCGAACACCGGGGAGCTGTTTTTT

clone size: NA
J gene: TRBJ2-4
V gene: TRBV20-1
D gene: TRBD1
CDR3 protein: CSARDDRAARNLQYF
CDR3 DNA: TGCAGTGCTAGAGATGACAGGGCAGCGCGAAACCTTCAGTACTTC

clone size: few
J gene: TRBJ2-1
V gene: TRBV4-2
D gene: TRBD2
CDR3 protein: CASSQDVAGEYNEQFF
CDR3 DNA: TGTGCTAGCAGCCAAGATGTGGCGGGAGAGTACAATGAGCAATTCTTC

clone size: NA
J gene: TRBJ2-7
V gene: TRBV10-3
D gene: TRBD1
CDR3 protein: CAPKKGDREGEQYF
CDR3 DNA: TGTGCCCCAAAAAAGGGGGACAGAGAGGGCGAGCAGTACTTC

clone size: many
J gene: TRBJ2-3
V gene: TRBV29-1
D gene: TRBD1
CDR3 protein: CSVVGTGGDTQYF
CDR3 DNA: TGCAGCGTGGTTGGGACAGGGGGTGATACGCAGTATTTT

clone size: many
J gene: TRBJ2-2
V gene: TRBV11-2
D gene: NA
CDR3 protein: CASSPWGERTGELFF
CDR3 DNA: TGTGCCAGCAGTCCCTGGGGGGAGAGGACCGGGGAGCTGTTTTTT

clone size: NA
J gene: TRBJ2-3
V gene: TRBV29-1
D gene: TRBD1
CDR3 protein: CSVSDRASSTDTQYF
CDR3 DNA: TGCAGCGTCTCAGACAGGGCTTCTAGTACAGATACGCAGTATTTT

clone size: NA
J gene: TRBJ2-5
V gene: TRBV5-1
D gene: TRBD2
CDR3 protein: CAIRRTSGGEAQYF
CDR3 DNA: TGCGCCATCCGGAGGACTAGCGGGGGAGAGGCCCAGTACTTC

clone size: few
J gene: TRBJ2-7
V gene: TRBV19
D gene: TRBD2
CDR3 protein: CASSPRTSGREHEQYF
CDR3 DNA: TGTGCCAGTAGTCCCAGGACTAGCGGGAGGGAACACGAGCAGTACTTC